This T cell receptor beta chain was recorded in a study of cytomegalovirus exposure and HLA in healthy donors (dated by TCRdb to 2016 to 2017). Notes on the research overall: In an earlier analysis of under 600 of the donors, 250 to 300 Gb of sequence data and approximately 100 million unique TCR beta sequences from about 179 million T cells were reported. About 280 gigabases of sequencing data and approximately 85 million unique TCR sequences were included in an early release covering around 650 HLA-typed donors. The genetic ancestry cluster associated with self-reported Caucasian donors included 80% to 90% of the 398 genotyped donors. The study aimed to test whether cataloging public T cell receptors could reveal signatures of past pathogen exposure. The study used immunosequencing to profile the T cell repertoires of some 600 subjects and linked those repertoires to cytomegalovirus serostatus. A separate validation cohort of approximately 120 different subjects was used in addition to the roughly 720-subject first cohort. To predict cytomegalovirus infection status, the study brought together high-throughput TCR immunosequencing, statistical association of individual TCRs with disease status, and machine learning. To study patterns of TCR occurrence, a later analysis re-analyzed previously published TCR beta repertoires from 550 to 800 donors and added high-resolution HLA genotyping. The later analysis used no new phenotypic data to find candidate immune exposures, relying instead on TCR beta sequences and their occurrence across donors. An earlier analysis of 587 of the donors applied high-throughput TCR beta sequencing to assess whether each TCR beta V gene segment acted as functional or pseudogenic. Donor age, sex, ethnicity and CMV serostatus were compiled together with the repertoire data. A later genetic analysis used genome-wide SNP genotypes for about 55% of the 666 donors, treating that subset as a discovery cohort. All discovery cohort repertoires had been generated using a single sequencing platform. Class I and class II HLA loci were covered by the typing at four-digit resolution. The number of typed donors differed by locus: roughly 629-630 for A, B, C, DRB1 and DQB1; approximately 530 for DQA1; around 580 for DPA1; and around 490 for DPB1. Because of strong linkage in the cohort, a few DR-DQ haplotypes were treated as single units for association and clustering. Among around 400 genotyped donors of the cohort, an average of around 240,000 unique TCR beta nucleotide sequences were sequenced per donor, around 20% of them non-productive.

In total, roughly 710 healthy bone marrow donors made up the cohort. At the time of sampling, all cohort members were nominally healthy, though unrecorded immune exposures were likely present. The donor tested CMV seropositive and was one of the 289 seropositive cohort members. A peripheral blood sample was collected from each donor, and TCR beta sequencing was performed on peripheral blood mononuclear cells. The Qiagen DNeasy Blood Extraction Kit was used to extract genomic DNA from the blood cell samples. According to the germline V gene, CDR1 reads SGDLS and CDR2 reads YYNGEE. The CDR3 covers 14 residues, taking in both the cysteine and the phenylalanine. CDR3 DNA is the only sequence kept; it has 42 bases, read in frame from the first base. Unmatched junction bases come to 8, with V trimmed by 6 bases and J by 3 bases. Paper-wide results and their limitations: Roughly uniform sequencing depth across donors was assumed in presence/absence analyses, although this assumption may not hold. The 87-base-pair reads could not distinguish some IMGT-functional V segments, including TRBV6-2 and TRBV6-3, so those segments were excluded. In the study, approximately 160 TCR beta chains were listed as associated with cytomegalovirus. In a later analysis, several top co-occurrence clusters were reported to appear linked to parvovirus B19, influenza, CMV and Epstein-Barr virus. In this cohort, only TCR beta chains were sequenced, and detectable features were limited by the absence of alpha or paired-chain data. Because counts were too low, about 15 rarely observed V segments, including chromosome 9 orphons, were left out of the earlier analysis of about 500 of the donors. A further reported finding was that TCR beta sequences accurately predicted the HLA-A and HLA-B alleles for most subjects in the first cohort. A later analysis associated 16,951 TCR beta sequences with specific HLA alleles at a false discovery rate of 0.05. The only immune exposure information available for the cohort was CMV serostatus. Most TCR sequences were seen in very few donors, while some public TCRs were found in many individuals. Linkage disequilibrium might explain the correlated functional status among segregating V segments, but an unknown experimental factor could not be ruled out. In both the original and validation cohorts, the classifier was reported to diagnose cytomegalovirus status with high specificity and sensitivity. V-gene and J-gene trimming of TCR beta chains was associated with a missense DCLRE1C variant in a later genetic analysis, and the association was replicated in an independent cohort. In a later analysis, the rate of TCR association differed among HLA loci, with DRB1 alleles having the most associated TCRs and HLA-C alleles having the fewest. Because HLA typing was unavailable for some donors at each locus, only the typed subset was used in association tests. Most CMV-associated TCR beta chains appeared to be HLA-restricted in a later analysis, and the HLA associations seemed to be driven largely by CMV exposure. A cluster of highly shared sequence variants was judged likely to represent a technical artifact of the sequencing pipeline. Broadly in line with IMGT annotations, most TCR beta V segments showed up in productive rearrangements about 87% or about 30% of the time in an earlier analysis of several hundred of the donors. Strong co-occurrence of HLA alleles, especially DR and DQ, made assigning TCR associations to individual alleles difficult. A later genetic analysis reported fewer N-insertions in productive TCRs among donors in an Asian-associated ancestry cluster than the approximately 700-donor mean. In a later analysis, HLA-associated TCR beta chains were found to be more clonally expanded and to have lower generation probabilities than equally common non-associated chains. In vitro tests confirmed that a few of the cytomegalovirus-associated TCR beta chains recognize cytomegalovirus antigens. According to the authors, the approach could potentially be generalized to other disease states and immunological phenotypes.

As concerns this clone: The antigen it binds to is not known. Base qualities are missing; no much larger clone stands one base away.

The library was prepared using the immunoSEQ multiplex PCR assay. For the multiplex PCR, a mixture combining 60 forward primers for TCR Vbeta segments and 13 reverse primers for TCR Jbeta segments was used. The CDR3 region of rearranged TCR beta genes was amplified from genomic DNA with a multiplex PCR assay. The amplified TCR beta libraries were sequenced on the Illumina HiSeq System as 87-base-pair reads. The paper's data handling went like this. A later analysis counted tens of millions of unique TCR beta chains across the 500 to 850 repertoires, and around 9.9 million of these chains were shared by at least two donors. Raw reads were error-corrected and collapsed into unique sequences with a nearest-neighbor algorithm that merged closely related sequences to remove PCR and sequencing errors. V, D and J gene segments were assigned by aligning CDR3 sequences to IMGT reference sequences. Each retained sequence needed at least a six-nucleotide match to both a V gene segment and a J gene segment. A rearrangement was called productive if the CDR3 had no stop codons and remained in frame with V and J, and every other rearrangement was called non-productive. Following IMGT convention, CDR3 was defined as the stretch from the second conserved V-encoded cysteine to the conserved J-encoded phenylalanine. The earlier analysis of about 610 of the donors excluded any sequence lacking an unambiguous match to a single V gene segment. An earlier analysis of approximately 590 of the donors called V segments functional above 56.7% productive rearrangements and segregating when the between-donor standard deviation exceeded 5%. A statistical classification framework was developed to diagnose cytomegalovirus status using the catalog of TCR beta chain sequences. A later analysis assigned V and J genes by comparing TCR nucleotide sequences with IMGT/GENE-DB human TR gene sequences. A later analysis assigned CDR3 sequences and most-parsimonious VDJ recombination scenarios with the TCRdist pipeline. In a later analysis, each TCR beta chain was defined by its CDR3 amino acid sequence together with its V-gene family, and reads without a unique V-gene family were excluded. A later analysis removed several hundred highly shared, low-generation-probability nucleotide sequences to deal with suspected cross-contamination and a sequencing artifact. A later analysis calculated a clonal expansion index for each public chain from normalized within-repertoire ranks of inferred template counts. In a later analysis, generation probabilities were computed with a VDJ recombination model fitted to out-of-frame rearrangements, and the resulting probabilities were checked against IGoR. In a later analysis, hypergeometric tests were used to score TCR-TCR, TCR-HLA and TCR-CMV co-occurrence, with a repertoire-size bias correction applied to TCR pairs. False discovery rates were estimated in a later analysis by permuting HLA or CMV assignments 20 times. In a later analysis, co-occurring TCRs were grouped using DBSCAN, with TCRdist sequence similarity added in when clustering inside HLA-allele-positive subsets. Co-occurrence clustering excluded repertoires with fewer than 30,000 or more than 120,000 public chains, plus five with anomalous nucleotide sharing. The table was pulled from immuneACCESS by TCRdb, which kept in-frame rearrangements only. Such tables lose some clones; where checked, under half of the loss comes from unresolved V genes, and the rest has no known cause. For V, J and clone size, that table is used; D and trimming come from the DNA. Recorded for this sample are about 160,000 clones; around 72% of them occurred a single time. The ten largest make up around 3.1% of the sample.

This clonotype originated in a woman aged 45-65 years in good health and CMV-seropositive. The rearranged segments are TRBV9 and TRBJ2-7, with 8 bases in between that match TRBD2. The sample comprised PBMCs. Here is the DNA: TGTGCCAGCACCCCGGGGCTAGCGGGCTACGAGCAGTACTTC. This encodes CASTPGLAGYEQYF.